This is a list of T cell receptor beta chains from one sample in a study of Graves' ophthalmopathy and Graves' hyperthyroidism. TCRdb passed the multiplex PCR reads through MiXCR, listing each CDR3 protein once. Here the sample spans more than 40,000 distinct CDR3 sequences, about 50% being singletons. The sequenced sample consisted of peripheral blood. The receptors stem from an adult man with Graves' ophthalmopathy. Each CDR3 is given with its conserved first and last residue. D genes are given only for firm matches. Clone size is shown for a subset of rows, as once, few, many or a class of expanded clone.

v_call d_call clone_size cdr3_aa
TRBV10-1 - many CASSESVGALRAYEQYF
TRBV5-1 TRBD1 - CASSVTGGAWNEQYF
TRBV19 TRBD1 - CASSGLTGSEQYF
TRBV29-1 - - CSVEGGGYTEAFF
TRBV6-6 - once CASSYSGLYEQYF
TRBV7-3 - - CASSDRHYNEQFF
TRBV20-1 - - CSARDPGELFF
TRBV12-5 - - CASGSSPLNQPQHF
TRBV5-1 - many CASSPGTREGANYGYTF
TRBV7-2 TRBD2 - CASSFAGGTYEQYF
TRBV5-1 - once CASSGGYYGYTF
TRBV10-3 - - CAISESWGTRNTEAFF
TRBV4-1 - many CASSQGITGELFF
TRBV2 TRBD1 few CASRGDTQGENEKLFF
TRBV2 - - CAIGERSGDYNEQFF
TRBV20-1 - many CSAREPGAYYEQYF
TRBV2 TRBD1 - CASSLQGADQETQYF
TRBV15 - many CATSSRIQETQYF
TRBV30 TRBD2 - CAWSVRAGGGDTQYF
TRBV12-3/TRBV12-4 - - CASSFPSGGEQFF
TRBV14 - many CASSQDLEGTIYF
TRBV2 - many CASSAWDPNTEAFF
TRBV6-2/TRBV6-3 TRBD1 - CASSPTGYDTQYF
TRBV20-1 TRBD2 - CSARVWGGGADTQYF
TRBV9 - once CASSIGLLHRGNEQFF
TRBV7-2 - - CASSPGELFF
TRBV14 TRBD1 many CASSRTGGTEAFF
TRBV6-6 - - CASSYSASGGNFNQPQHF
TRBV24-1 - - CATSDFGF
TRBV28 TRBD2 - CASRMTSGRAGELFF
TRBV10-1 - - CASVSLETQYF
TRBV7-3 - - CASSLTNTGELFF
TRBV2 TRBD1 medium-sized CAVDRAYEQYF
TRBV12-3/TRBV12-4 - - CASTHEKLFF
TRBV2 - - CASKSVLRATDTQYF
TRBV20-1 TRBD1 many CSARTGTGNYGYTF
TRBV9 - - CASSVGLLHF
TRBV5-1 TRBD1 many CASSFDRDRGGEQYF
TRBV2 TRBD2 - CASYITSETTNTGELFF
TRBV5-1 TRBD2 - CASSPLAGAGETQYF
TRBV19 - - CASSIAWGPDYNEQFF
TRBV28 TRBD2 - CASTRTSVYEQYF
TRBV2 - - CASRVTAPNTEAFFGQGFGYTF
TRBV19 TRBD1 - CASSTTGTGGYEQYF
TRBV5-8 - many CASSSDNEQFF
TRBV7-8 - medium-sized CASSLQSEKLFF
TRBV6-1 TRBD2 many CASSAALAGGAYEQYF
TRBV6-1 - many CASSTGQGRTDTQYF
TRBV6-2/TRBV6-3 - many CASSGANVLTF
TRBV20-1 - medium-sized CSASPRGRDEKLFF
TRBV2 - - CASITSQGPSDTQYF
TRBV2 TRBD2 - CATAGLASDTQYF
TRBV7-6 TRBD2 - CASSLRGSGTTDTQYF